Sequencing of this T cell receptor beta chain was carried out in a study of vaccination effects on CD4 cells after COVID-19. The overall study: Sampling of a few convalescent patients occurred early (day +14) and late post-vaccination. Points from the study as a whole: After vaccination, spike-reactive clones in convalescents were mostly new vaccine-induced clones. Whether induced by infection or by vaccine, clones showed marked clonal contraction late after vaccination.

ViraFEST used viral peptide pools to expand antigen-specific CD4+ T cells before sequencing. An approximately ten-day culture period preceded the isolation of CD4+ T cells. Sometime from March through December 2020, the person acquired a SARS-CoV-2 infection that PCR confirmed. The vaccine given was either BNT162b2 or mRNA-1273, in two doses. Researchers swapped half the medium for IL-2 medium on both days 3 and 7. Sequencing used immunoSEQ multiplex PCR; TCRdb keeps in-frame clones, though not all of them. This sample has about 17,000 clones, with 76% found just once. Points on this clone: Its antigen is unknown.

The germline V and J ends were trimmed by 6 bases and 5 bases, with 13 bases remaining between them. Germline lookup yields CDR1 ENHRY and CDR2 SYGVKD. The CDR3 contains 13 residues. This sequence was found in a human donor who had a prior SARS-CoV-2 infection. The sample in question was CD4+ T cells from PBMCs cultured with SARS-CoV-2 spike peptides, obtained after COVID-19 vaccination. The genes are TRBV10-3 and TRBJ1-2; TRBD1 might be the D (5 bases). DNA for the CDR3: TGTGCCATCAGCACAGGAGCTTTTTATGGCTACACCTTC. Protein sequence: CAISTGAFYGYTF.